One sample yielded the 31 T cell receptor beta chains listed below, sequenced in a study of CD8+ T cells in alopecia areata. Extraction and reverse transcription of RNA yielded cDNA as the sequencing template. Some clones are missing from TCRdb's copy, which holds only in-frame ones; the method was immunoSEQ multiplex PCR. The data hold about 150,000 clones, with more than 75% observed a single time. Sequences were derived from CD8+ T cells sorted from blood, sampled at week 0. Every receptor here comes from a human donor with alopecia areata.

In this sample, this clone turned up a few times. This chain joins TRBV30 and TRBJ2-3; D assignment may be TRBD1 or TRBD2 (5 bases each). V was trimmed by 2 bases and J by 0 bases, leaving 12 bases between them. CDR3 length: 15 amino acids. Germline V gives CDR1 GTSNPN, CDR2 SVGIG (reference sequence). CDR3 in amino acids: CAWSSPGTSTDTQYF. The DNA of the CDR3 is TGTGCCTGGAGTTCCCCCGGGACCAGCACAGATACGCAGTATTTT.

The V and J genes are TRBV14 and TRBJ2-3; D is uncertain. Germline-derived CDR1 and CDR2 are SGHDN and FVKESK. The CDR3 loop spans 11 amino acids. V gave up 1 base and J gave up 6 bases, with 2 bases separating them. CDR3 in amino acids: CASSQVDTQYF. The CDR3 bases are TGTGCCAGCAGCCAAGTGGATACGCAGTATTTT.

This clone has a single count. The rearrangement uses TRBV11-2 and TRBJ2-7, with TRBD1 matching 9 bases. The CDR3 covers 16 residues. The J segment lost 0 bases and the V segment lost 3 bases, leaving 6 bases of the junction unmatched. The germline V gene encodes CDR1 SGHAT and CDR2 FQNNGV. This chain's CDR3 is CASSFLPGQGSYEQYF. For the CDR3, the DNA is TGTGCCAGCAGCTTTCTACCGGGACAGGGCTCCTACGAGCAGTACTTC.

This clone was seen a few times. The V gene is TRBV7-2, the J gene TRBJ2-2, with 7 bases fitting TRBD1. Germline trimming cut 1 base from V and 3 bases from J; bases unmatched to any gene: 8. The CDR3 is 17 amino acids. Germline CDR1 and CDR2: SGHTA and FQGNSA. The CDR3 is CASSLGDREYDTGELFF. CDR3 DNA: TGTGCCAGCAGCTTAGGAGACAGGGAGTATGACACCGGGGAGCTGTTTTTT.

This clone was seen a few times. The chain combines TRBV25-1 with TRBJ1-3, with 8 bases lining up with TRBD1. Germline CDR1 reads MGHDK; CDR2 reads SYGVNS. V gave up 1 base and J gave up 4 bases; unmatched junction bases: 9. CDR3 length: 17 residues. In nucleotides, the CDR3 is TGTGCCAGCAGTGAATGGAACGACAGGGGAGGCGGAAACACCATATATTTT. Its protein is CASSEWNDRGGGNTIYF.

V gene TRBV13 combines with J gene TRBJ2-7; D not resolved. Trimming left V 0 bases short and J 2 bases short, with 8 bases between. The CDR3 spans 14 residues. Germline lookup yields CDR1 PRHDT and CDR2 FYEKMQ (reference sequence). This chain's CDR3 is CASSLGSGPYEQYF. DNA for the CDR3: TGTGCCAGCAGCTTAGGGTCGGGTCCCTACGAGCAGTACTTC.

V and J are TRBV30 and TRBJ2-5; 7 nucleotides line up with TRBD2. The J call may be faulty, since TRBJ2-7 better matches the DNA end. Per germline, CDR1 GTSNPN and CDR2 SVGIG (reference sequence). This CDR3 contains 14 residues. CDR3 bases: TGTGCCTGGAGCGTTCTCGGGGGGAACAACGAGCAGTACTTC. Translated: CAWSVLGGNNEQYF.

The rearrangement links TRBV9 to TRBJ2-1, with D tentatively TRBD1 (7 bases). The CDR3 spans 16 residues. Germline lookup yields CDR1 SGDLS and CDR2 YYNGEE. Between the trimmed V and J ends, which lost 5 bases and 8 bases, there was a span of 23 bases. The CDR3 is CASRPIGQGGHDEQFF. CDR3 DNA sequence: TGTGCCAGCAGACCCATTGGGCAGGGGGGTCACGATGAGCAGTTCTTC.

V and J are TRBV7-9 and TRBJ1-6, with D possibly TRBD1 on 5 matching bases. With 4 bases removed from V and 10 bases from J, the gap between germline ends came to 17 bases. The CDR3 totals 15 residues. Germline V gene data show CDR1 as SEHNR and CDR2 as FQNEAQ (reference sequence). CDR3 region: CASSSDGTGGSPLHF. In DNA, the CDR3 is TGTGCCAGCAGCTCCGACGGGACCGGAGGATCACCCCTCCACTTT. Based on the CDR3 plus reference TRBV7-9 and TRBJ1-6, the full variable domain is DTGVSQNPRHKITKRGQNVTFRCDPISEHNRLYWYRQTLGQGPEFLTYFQNEAQLEKSRLLSDRFSAERPKGSFSTLEIQRTEQGDSAMYLCASSSDGTGGSPLHFGNGTRLTVT.

The chain has TRBV7-8 and TRBJ2-7, with TRBD1 matching 7 bases. There are 17 residues in the CDR3. Germline CDR1 reads SGHVS; CDR2 reads FQNEAQ. Unmatched junction bases numbered 15, after V lost 3 bases and J lost 4 bases. The CDR3 DNA is TGTGCCAGCAGCTTTGATACCGGGACAGAGGCCAGGTACGAGCAGTACTTC. Protein product: CASSFDTGTEARYEQYF.

For the CDR3, the DNA is TGCAGCGTTGTCTGGGCAGGGGATTGGGTCTCCTACAATGAGCAGTTCTTC. It codes for CSVVWAGDWVSYNEQFF. The rearrangement joins TRBV29-1 to TRBJ2-1; possibly TRBD1 for D (6 bases). The CDR3 loop spans 17 amino acids. The V gene's germline CDR1 is SQVTM and CDR2 ANQGSEA. Trimming took off 4 bases at V and 0 bases at J, with 19 bases between the two ends.

The chain couples TRBV29-1 to TRBJ2-5; 9 bases align to TRBD2. CDR1 is SQVTM, CDR2 ANQGSEA, per germline. This CDR3 comprises 14 residues. V was pared by 4 bases and J by 11 bases, with 14 bases of the junction left unmatched. CDR3 in DNA: TGCAGCGTTGTGTGGAGCGGGAGGACGTTAGAGCAGTACTTC. This sequence encodes CSVVWSGRTLEQYF.

J is TRBJ2-7 and V is TRBV12-5; D possibly corresponds to TRBD2 (5 bases). Trimming stripped 5 bases from V and 1 base from J, with 15 bases between. The V gene's germline CDR1 is LGHNT and CDR2 FRNRAP. This CDR3 spans 15 amino acids. The CDR3 loop is CASGGDDGVSYEQYF. The CDR3 DNA follows: TGTGCTAGTGGTGGAGACGACGGGGTGTCCTACGAGCAGTACTTC.

This clone appeared once. This rearrangement joins TRBV5-1 to TRBJ2-7, with TRBD2 matching 7 bases. The CDR3 sequence is 15 residues long. Germline V gene sequence: CDR1 SGHRS, CDR2 YFSETQ. With 3 bases clipped from V and 7 bases from J, the junction kept 13 bases outside the gene matches. The CDR3 nucleotides are TGCGCCAGCAGCTCTGGCGGCAGGGAGGGGCGGGAGCAGTACTTC. As protein: CASSSGGREGREQYF.

The J gene is TRBJ2-3, the V gene TRBV10-3; D gene uncertain. The CDR3 is 12 residues long. Germline loops: CDR1 ENHRY, CDR2 SYGVKD. The ends were cut back, 4 bases at V and 2 bases at J, with 4 bases in the middle. Written as DNA, the CDR3 is TGTGCCATCAGTGGCGACACAGATACGCAGTATTTT. Its translation: CAISGDTDTQYF.

The chain has TRBV7-9 and TRBJ2-3; no reliable D call. Germline CDR1 and CDR2: SEHNR and FQNEAQ (reference sequence). V gave up 11 bases and J gave up 4 bases, with 19 bases separating them. This CDR3 contains 14 residues. The CDR3 nucleotides are TGTGCCGGCGCCCATAAAGACAAGGCAGATACGCAGTATTTT. It yields the protein CAGAHKDKADTQYF. Drawing the rest from reference TRBV7-9 and TRBJ2-3, the complete variable domain is DTGVSQNPRHKITKRGQNVTFRCDPISEHNRLYWYRQTLGQGPEFLTYFQNEAQLEKSRLLSDRFSAERPKGSFSTLEIQRTEQGDSAMYLCAGAHKDKADTQYFGPGTRLTVL.

The chain uses TRBV19 and TRBJ2-7, with TRBD1 matching 8 bases. Unmatched junction bases numbered 17, after V lost 5 bases and J lost 5 bases. This CDR3 is built from 17 residues. CDR1 is LNHDA and CDR2 is SQIVND in the germline V gene (reference sequence). The CDR3 loop reads CASSSTGTGIFRDEQYF. The DNA for the CDR3 is TGTGCCAGTAGTTCTACCGGGACAGGTATCTTTAGGGACGAGCAGTACTTC.

The rearrangement uses TRBV19 and TRBJ1-5, with D possibly being TRBD1 (5 bases). The CDR3 consists of 15 residues. From germline, CDR1 is LNHDA and CDR2 SQIVND (reference sequence). V was trimmed by 5 bases and J by 6 bases, leaving 17 bases between them. This chain's CDR3 is CASSPREPWSQPQHF. The CDR3, as DNA: TGTGCCAGTAGTCCCAGGGAACCGTGGAGTCAGCCCCAGCATTTT.

This CDR3 is CSVDGGPAVEQYF. The CDR3 DNA reads as TGCAGCGTTGATGGGGGACCCGCAGTCGAGCAGTACTTC. The chain employs TRBV29-1 and TRBJ2-7; D tentatively fits TRBD1 or TRBD2 (5 bases each). Germline V gene data show CDR1 as SQVTM and CDR2 as ANQGSEA. V shed 3 bases and J shed 6 bases, with 15 bases lying between them. The CDR3 is made up of 13 amino acids.

The chain joins TRBV6-6 to TRBJ2-1, with 7 positions matching TRBD1. CDR3 length equals 15 residues. V was pared by 6 bases and J by 7 bases, with 12 bases of the junction left unmatched. CDR1 MNHNY and CDR2 SVGAGI come from the germline V gene (reference sequence). The CDR3: CASSNPDRANNEQFF. In DNA, the CDR3 is TGTGCCAGCAGCAACCCAGACAGGGCAAATAATGAGCAGTTCTTC.

The chain recombines TRBV7-9 with TRBJ2-3, with D unresolved. The ends were cut back, 5 bases at V and 6 bases at J, with 15 bases in the middle. The CDR3 sequence is 14 residues long. Germline assignment: CDR1 SEHNR and CDR2 FQNEAQ (reference sequence). CDR3 loop: CASSPERPPDTQYF. The CDR3 nucleotides are TGTGCCAGCAGCCCCGAAAGGCCGCCGGATACGCAGTATTTT.

The rearrangement links TRBV25-1 to TRBJ1-6, with a tentative D call TRBD1 (5 bases). V was cut by 2 bases and J by 7 bases, with 9 bases left in between. Germline CDR1 reads MGHDK; CDR2 reads SYGVNS. The CDR3 loop spans 14 amino acids. In DNA form, the CDR3 reads TGTGCCAGCAGTGAAGGGGCAGAAAATTCACCCCTCCACTTT. This gives the protein CASSEGAENSPLHF. Complete variable domain (other parts from reference TRBV25-1 and TRBJ1-6): EADIYQTPRYLVIGTGKKITLECSQTMGHDKMYWYQQDPGMELHLIHYSYGVNSTEKGDLSSESTVSRIRTEHFPLTLESARPSHTSQYLCASSEGAENSPLHFGNGTRLTVT.

V gene TRBV6-5 combines with J gene TRBJ2-3; D is tentatively TRBD1 or TRBD2 (5 bases each). In germline, CDR1 is MNHEY, CDR2 SVGAGI. V shed 2 bases and J shed 4 bases, with 10 bases lying between them. CDR3 length: 14 residues. The CDR3 coding sequence is TGTGCCAGCAGTTACACCGGGGACCCAGATACGCAGTATTTT. This sequence encodes CASSYTGDPDTQYF.

The chain recombines TRBV11-2 with TRBJ2-7; 7 nucleotides line up with TRBD2. CDR1 and CDR2 (germline): SGHAT, FQNNGV. V shed 1 base, J shed 6 bases, and the junction held 3 bases outside the gene matches. The CDR3 covers 13 residues. The CDR3 protein is CASSLVSSGEQYF. CDR3 bases: TGTGCCAGCAGCTTAGTGTCTAGCGGCGAGCAGTACTTC.

This clone was detected a few times. This chain uses TRBV9 with TRBJ2-1; the D is unclear. Germline V gives CDR1 SGDLS, CDR2 YYNGEE. V was clipped by 0 bases and J by 5 bases, with 9 bases between them. The CDR3 is 14 residues long. The CDR3 reads CASSVEVSDNEQFF. The CDR3 DNA follows: TGTGCCAGCAGCGTAGAGGTCAGCGACAATGAGCAGTTCTTC.

The V gene is TRBV10-3, the J gene TRBJ2-1; D not certain. This CDR3 spans 12 amino acids. The germline CDR1 and CDR2 sequences are ENHRY and SYGVKD. Trimming shortened V by 6 bases and J by 2 bases, and 5 bases separated the two germline ends. The CDR3 reads CAIRDPYNEQFF. Here the CDR3 DNA reads TGTGCCATCAGGGACCCCTACAATGAGCAGTTCTTC.

This clone appeared a single time. The rearrangement links TRBV5-1 to TRBJ1-1; D call uncertain. Trimming cost V 4 bases and J 1 base, with 5 bases left between them. The CDR3 extends over 12 amino acids. Germline-derived CDR1 and CDR2 are SGHRS and YFSETQ. The CDR3 coding sequence is TGCGCCAGCAGCCCGCCGAACACTGAAGCTTTCTTT. This sequence encodes CASSPPNTEAFF.

This chain joins TRBV9 and TRBJ2-7; 10 bases agree with TRBD2. The V gene's germline CDR1 is SGDLS and CDR2 YYNGEE. J was trimmed by 3 bases and V by 4 bases; bases with no gene match: 4. The CDR3 has 14 residues. In DNA, the CDR3 is TGTGCCAGCAGCCCCGGGACTAGCGACTACGAGCAGTACTTC. This sequence encodes CASSPGTSDYEQYF.

J is TRBJ2-3 and V is TRBV4-1, with D uncertain. Per the germline V gene, CDR1 is MGHRA and CDR2 is YSYEKL. The V and J ends lost 0 bases and 6 bases respectively, with 13 bases between them. The CDR3 is made up of 15 amino acids. CDR3 sequence (DNA): TGCGCCAGCAGCCAAGAAAATGTCAATCCGGATACGCAGTATTTT. This sequence encodes CASSQENVNPDTQYF.

The J gene is TRBJ2-7, the V gene TRBV11-2, with D possibly being TRBD1 (5 bases). The length of the CDR3 is 14 residues. The germline CDR1 and CDR2 sequences are SGHAT and FQNNGV. Trimming pared 5 bases from V and 2 bases from J, leaving 13 bases between. The CDR3 nucleotides read TGTGCCAGCAGCCCTCCGGCCAGGGCCTACGAGCAGTACTTC. It specifies CASSPPARAYEQYF.

The chain employs TRBV5-1 and TRBJ2-7; maybe TRBD1 (5 bases). The germline V and J ends were trimmed by 1 base and 3 bases, with 8 bases remaining between them. The CDR3 is made up of 13 amino acids. The germline gives CDR1 SGHRS, CDR2 YFSETQ. This chain's CDR3 is CASSLSGFYEQYF. CDR3 nucleotide sequence: TGCGCCAGCAGCTTGTCAGGGTTCTACGAGCAGTACTTC. The whole variable domain, filled in from reference TRBV5-1 and TRBJ2-7, reads KAGVTQTPRYLIKTRGQQVTLSCSPISGHRSVSWYQQTPGQGLQFLFEYFSETQRNKGNFPGRFSGRQFSNSRSEMNVSTLELGDSALYLCASSLSGFYEQYFGPGTRLTVT.